The 5 T cell receptor beta chains given below trace back to one sample, sequenced in a study of blood T cells in healthy people across ages. It was with a sample-barcoded 5' primer and a J-beta primer mix that a second PCR of roughly 7 to 12 cycles was run. TCRdb called the 5' RACE reads again in MiXCR, with one record for every CDR3 protein. The data contain about 670,000 distinct CDR3 sequences, roughly 41% of them singletons. The sequenced material came from blood. The receptor set was obtained from a man older than 75 in good health.

In its sample, this clonotype was seen a few times. This chain joins TRBV7-2 and TRBJ2-6; D is perhaps TRBD2 (6 bases). Trimming removed 6 bases at V and 3 bases at J, with 9 bases between. Germline assignment: CDR1 SGHTA and CDR2 FQGNSA. This CDR3 has 14 residues. The CDR3 nucleotides are TGTGCCAGCAGTTCGCGGGGTGGGGCCAACGTCCTGACTTTC. It is translated as CASSSRGGANVLTF.

The V gene is TRBV20-1, the J gene TRBJ2-1; the match to TRBD1 covers 9 bases. J was trimmed by 10 bases and V by 6 bases; bases with no gene match: 10. There are 13 residues in the CDR3. Germline lookup yields CDR1 DFQATT and CDR2 SNEGSKA (reference sequence). The CDR3 region has the DNA TGCAGTGCCGAGCGGGGACAGGGCTGGGAGCAGTTCTTC. This codes for CSAERGQGWEQFF.

The CDR3 DNA follows: TGTGCCAGCAGGCGCAGCTCCTATGGCTACACCTTC. It yields the protein CASRRSSYGYTF. J is TRBJ1-2 and V is TRBV6-5, with no clear D. The V gene's germline CDR1 is MNHEY and CDR2 SVGAGI. The CDR3 loop spans 12 amino acids. Trimming removed 6 bases at V and 4 bases at J, with 9 bases between.

The chain has TRBV6-2 or TRBV6-3 and TRBJ2-5, with D possibly being TRBD1 (6 bases). The CDR3 contains 16 residues. V lost 4 bases and J 1 base, leaving 16 bases between the germline ends. Germline V gives CDR1 MNHEY, CDR2 SVGEGT. CDR3 amino acids: CASSSGAGAGQETQYF. The CDR3 nucleotides are TGTGCCAGCAGTTCAGGGGCCGGGGCTGGCCAAGAGACCCAGTACTTC.

This sequence joins TRBV4-2 and TRBJ2-3; 8 bases agree with TRBD2. With 0 bases clipped from V and 0 bases from J, the junction kept 5 bases outside the gene matches. CDR3 length equals 17 residues. Germline V lookup: CDR1 LGHNA, CDR2 YNFKEQ. The CDR3 coding sequence is TGTGCCAGCAGCCAAGACGGGTCTAGCGGGAGCACAGATACGCAGTATTTT. It is translated as CASSQDGSSGSTDTQYF.